This T cell receptor beta chain appears in the sequencing data of a study of blood T cell repertoires in COVID-19. Whole-study context: Samples came from the United States, Italy and Spain, spanning acute and convalescent COVID-19. PBMCs, B-cell-depleted T cells, or T cells provided the cDNA or gDNA that made up the material.

The CDR3 runs 14 residues. V shed 6 bases, J shed 4 bases, and the junction held 8 bases outside the gene matches. Germline V lookup: CDR1 SGDLS, CDR2 YYNGEE. Original processing notes: Cell counts per sample came from amplifying reference gene primers. Using immunoSEQ multiplex PCR, the repertoire was profiled, and TCRdb retains in-frame clones only, with some absent. Clonal size and the V and J genes are those of that table, whereas D and trimming came from the DNA. The top ten clones hold less than 5.5% of a sample with about 230,000 clones, roughly four fifths of them seen once. The sequenced sample consisted of peripheral blood. This clonotype originated in a man in his fifties with active or convalescent COVID-19. V and J are TRBV9 and TRBJ2-7; 9 bases align to TRBD1. CDR3 protein: CASNPTGGYYEQYF. For the CDR3, the DNA is TGTGCCAGCAACCCGACAGGGGGATATTACGAGCAGTACTTC.